The T cell receptor beta chain under discussion was sequenced for a study of metastatic and nonmetastatic thyroid tumors. About the study: The study looked at repertoires side by side in blood and in tumor or nodule tissue from malignant and benign thyroid patients.

In the authors' workflow: Clinicopathological groups of papillary thyroid cancer showed CDR3 differences that were used to build a distant-metastasis classifier. With MiXCR, TCRdb reprocessed the PCR reads. The V and J calls were determined by TCRdb, not by the authors. The sample holds 7,000 to 9,500 clones; around 20% are singletons and the top ten take around 17%. There are many counts of this clone. This CDR3 is 13 amino acids long. The germline V and J ends were trimmed by 3 bases and 6 bases, with 12 bases remaining between them. Looked up from germline, CDR1 is LGHNA and CDR2 is YSLEER. No treatment of any kind had been given to any patient before thyroid surgery.

The clonotype comes from a female donor with papillary thyroid cancer or a benign thyroid nodule (not recorded which). Some clones in this sample may be carry-over from other donors' samples. The chain joins TRBV4-3 to TRBJ2-7; possible D gene TRBD1, 6 bases. Sequences were obtained from adjacent normal tissue. Here the CDR3 DNA reads TGCGCCAGCAGCCATGTAGACAGGACCGAGCAGTACTTC. It translates to CASSHVDRTEQYF.